This is a list of T cell receptor beta chains from one sample in a study of blood T cell repertoires in COVID-19. The table came from immunoSEQ multiplex PCR; TCRdb's copy has only in-frame clones and leaves some out. Among 130,000 or so clones listed, about 89% were seen once. Sequencing was performed on peripheral blood. All receptors come from a man aged 50 to 60 with active or convalescent COVID-19. Each CDR3 is given with its conserved first and last residue. D genes are given only for firm matches. The size field is filled for only some rows; it gives once, few, many or a size class.

>.|TRBJ1-1|TRBV18|TRBD1
TGTGCCAGCTCACCCGGGACAGGGAACACTGAAGCTTTCTTT
CASSPGTGNTEAFF
>once|TRBJ2-7|TRBV27|.
TGTGCCAGCAGACTAAGCGGGTCCTCCTACGAGCAGTACTTC
CASRLSGSSYEQYF
>.|TRBJ2-7|TRBV29-1|TRBD1
TGCAGCGTAACAGGGACAGGGGCCTCCTACGAGCAGTACTTC
CSVTGTGASYEQYF
>.|TRBJ1-6|TRBV5-4|TRBD1
TGTGCCAGCAGCGGGGACAGCTCCTATAATTCACCCCTCCACTTT
CASSGDSSYNSPLHF
>.|TRBJ1-2|TRBV6-2/TRBV6-3|TRBD1
TGTGCCAGCAGTTACAGGGGGCGCGGCTACACCTTC
CASSYRGRGYTF
>.|TRBJ2-7|TRBV5-1|TRBD2
TGCGCCAGCAGCTCAACTAGCGGTTTACCCGAGCAGTACTTC
CASSSTSGLPEQYF
>.|TRBJ2-5|TRBV9|TRBD2
TGTGCCAGCAGCGTCAATATCGGGGGGGAAGAGACCCAGTACTTC
CASSVNIGGEETQYF
>.|TRBJ2-5|TRBV5-1|TRBD2
TGCGCCAGCAGCCCTGGCGGGGGGTGGCAAGAGACCCAGTACTTC
CASSPGGGWQETQYF
>.|TRBJ2-7|TRBV19|TRBD2
TGTGCCAGTAGTCAAGGGACTAGCGGTACCTACGAGCAGTACTTC
CASSQGTSGTYEQYF
>.|TRBJ2-7|TRBV29-1|.
TGCAGCGTTCAGGCCCACGGTTCCTACGAGCAGTACTTC
CSVQAHGSYEQYF
>.|TRBJ1-1|TRBV19|TRBD1
TGTGCCAGTAGTATCCGGAGCGGACAGGGATTCACTGAAGCTTTCTTT
CASSIRSGQGFTEAFF
>.|TRBJ1-3|TRBV7-2|.
TGTGCCAGCAGCTTTGGGGACATGAGAAACACCATATATTTT
CASSFGDMRNTIYF
>.|TRBJ1-6|TRBV6-2/TRBV6-3|.
TGTGCCAGCAGTTACTCATCCAGGGATAATTCACCCCTCCACTTT
CASSYSSRDNSPLHF
>.|TRBJ1-3|TRBV19|TRBD1
TGTGCCAGTAACGGTTTTTCAGGGGGTTTCTCTGGAAACACCATATATTTT
CASNGFSGGFSGNTIYF
>.|TRBJ1-6|TRBV27|.
TGTGCCAGCCTTGGATGGGGGGGGGAGCCTTCACCCCTCCACTTT
CASLGWGGEPSPLHF
>.|TRBJ1-5|TRBV5-5|.
TGTGCCAGCAGCTTGGTCGGGGGGAATCAGCCCCAGCATTTT
CASSLVGGNQPQHF
>.|TRBJ2-7|TRBV28|.
TGTGCCAGCAGTGCGGGACAGCGTGACGAGCAGTACTTC
CASSAGQRDEQYF
>.|TRBJ1-2|TRBV29-1|TRBD1
TGCAGCGTTGAAAGGGACAGGGGGCCCCAGACCTTC
CSVERDRGPQTF
>once|TRBJ1-6|TRBV20-1|TRBD1
TGCAGTGCTAGTCGCTTCGGAGGGGGCAACTCCTATAATTCACCCCTCCACTTT
CSASRFGGGNSYNSPLHF
>.|TRBJ2-3|TRBV13|TRBD1
TGTGCCAGCAGCCCTCGGGACAGGGGGAAAACAGATACGCAGTATTTT
CASSPRDRGKTDTQYF
>.|TRBJ2-2|TRBV24-1|TRBD2
TGTGCCACCCAGCGGGACGGGGGATCCGGGGAGCTGTTTTTT
CATQRDGGSGELFF
>.|TRBJ1-5|TRBV19|TRBD1
TGTGCCAGTAGTACGTCAGGGGGTCTAGGTCAGCCCCAGCATTTT
CASSTSGGLGQPQHF
>.|TRBJ2-1|TRBV30|.
TGTGCCTGGAGTACTAGAAATGAGCAGTTCTTC
CAWSTRNEQFF
>.|TRBJ2-1|TRBV6-5|TRBD2
TGTGCCAGCAGCTACCGCGGACTAGCGGGGGGTAATGAGCAGTTCTTC
CASSYRGLAGGNEQFF
>.|TRBJ2-2|TRBV7-2|.
TGTGCCAGCAGCCCAAGTCCGGGGGGCTCCGGGGAGCTGTTTTTT
CASSPSPGGSGELFF
>.|TRBJ2-3|TRBV7-2|.
TGTGCCAGCAGCATACCGGACTATACGCAGTATTTT
CASSIPDYTQYF
>.|TRBJ2-5|TRBV7-2|.
TGTGCCAGCAGCTTAGGGACTAGGGGGGAGACCCAGTACTTC
CASSLGTRGETQYF
>once|TRBJ2-5|TRBV7-2|.
TGTGCCAGCAGCCCGACTAGGGTGGGGGGCCAAGAGACCCAGTACTTC
CASSPTRVGGQETQYF
>.|TRBJ2-5|TRBV19|.
TGTGCCAGTAGTACTAGCCTCCAAGAGACCCAGTACTTC
CASSTSLQETQYF
>.|TRBJ1-5|TRBV28|.
TGTGCCAGCAGACCTCCTGGCGGCCCCTTCGCGCCCCAGCATTTT
CASRPPGGPFAPQHF
>once|TRBJ2-4|TRBV10-2|.
TGCGCCAGCAGTGATATGTGGGCCCTAGCCAAAAACATTCAGTACTTC
CASSDMWALAKNIQYF
>.|TRBJ2-2|TRBV29-1|.
TGCAGCGTTGAAACTATAGAATGGGGGCGAGGTGGTAGCACCGGGGAGCTGTTTTTT
CSVETIEWGRGGSTGELFF
>.|TRBJ2-5|TRBV2|.
TGTGCCAGCAGTGAGGGGGCTTGGAAGACCCAGTACTTC
CASSEGAWKTQYF
>.|TRBJ2-1|TRBV11-3|.
TGTGCCAGCAGCTTAACGGCGGGTTCGAACAATGAGCAGTTCTTC
CASSLTAGSNNEQFF
>.|TRBJ1-1|TRBV11-2|TRBD1
TGTGCCAGCAGCCAGACAGGGGGCAACACTGAAGCTTTCTTT
CASSQTGGNTEAFF
>.|TRBJ2-3|TRBV7-2|TRBD1
TGTGCCAGCAGCTTAGACTACAGGGGAGATACGCAGTATTTT
CASSLDYRGDTQYF
>once|TRBJ2-7|TRBV9|.
TGTGCCAGCAGCCCAGAGGGCTACGAGCAGTACTTC
CASSPEGYEQYF
>.|TRBJ1-6|TRBV7-2|TRBD1
TGTGCCAGCAGCAAACCGGGACAGGGGGGAAATTCACCCCTCCACTTT
CASSKPGQGGNSPLHF
>.|TRBJ1-1|TRBV15|TRBD1
TGTGCCACCAGCGGACAGGGGACGAACACTGAAGCTTTCTTT
CATSGQGTNTEAFF
>.|TRBJ2-7|TRBV7-8|.
TGTGCCAGCAGCTTCGGGCAGGGGTCCCACGAGCAGTACTTC
CASSFGQGSHEQYF
>once|TRBJ2-3|TRBV2|.
TGTGCCAGCAGGGAGATCACAGATACGCAGTATTTT
CASREITDTQYF
>.|TRBJ1-6|TRBV25-1|.
TGTGCCAGCACAGGGTCCACCTATAATTCACCCCTCCACTTT
CASTGSTYNSPLHF
>.|TRBJ1-6|TRBV6-6|TRBD1
TGTGCCAGCAGTTCCCGGACAGGGTCGAATTCACCCCTCCACTTT
CASSSRTGSNSPLHF
>.|TRBJ2-3|TRBV7-2|.
TGTGCCAGCAGCTTACGGCGGGTAGGAGATACGCAGTATTTT
CASSLRRVGDTQYF
>.|TRBJ2-3|TRBV27|.
TGTGCCAGCAGTTTATTGGGGCGGGACCTACACACAGATACGCAGTATTTT
CASSLLGRDLHTDTQYF
>.|TRBJ2-1|TRBV5-4|TRBD2
TGTGCCAGCAGCAATCTAGCGGGGGGCTCCTACAATGAGCAGTTCTTC
CASSNLAGGSYNEQFF
>.|TRBJ1-2|TRBV4-1|TRBD1
TGCGCCAGCAGCCAAGCCCCAGGGGGCTATGGCTACACCTTC
CASSQAPGGYGYTF
>.|TRBJ2-7|TRBV3-1/TRBV3-2|.
TGTGCCAGCAGCCAAAGACAGGCGTACGAGCAGTACTTC
CASSQRQAYEQYF
>.|TRBJ2-1|TRBV25-1|TRBD2
TGTGCCAGCATACAGACCGGGACTAGCGGGAGTGAACCGTTCTTC
CASIQTGTSGSEPFF
>.|TRBJ1-3|TRBV11-3|TRBD1
TGTGCCAGCAGCTCTACAGGGGAATCCGGAAACACCATATATTTT
CASSSTGESGNTIYF
>.|TRBJ1-1|TRBV6-5|TRBD1
TGTGCCAGCGGCTACCGACAGGGTGGGAGCACTGAAGCTTTCTTT
CASGYRQGGSTEAFF